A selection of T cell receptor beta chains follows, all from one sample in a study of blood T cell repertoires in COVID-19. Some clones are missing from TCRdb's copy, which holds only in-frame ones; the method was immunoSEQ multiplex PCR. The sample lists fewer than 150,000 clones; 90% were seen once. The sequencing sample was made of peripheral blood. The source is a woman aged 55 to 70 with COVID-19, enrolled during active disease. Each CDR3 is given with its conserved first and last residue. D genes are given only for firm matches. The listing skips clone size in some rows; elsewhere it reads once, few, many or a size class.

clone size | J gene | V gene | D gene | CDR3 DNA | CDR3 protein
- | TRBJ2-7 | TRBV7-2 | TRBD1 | TGTGCCAGCAGCTTAGGGACAGGGATCTACGAGCAGTACTTC | CASSLGTGIYEQYF
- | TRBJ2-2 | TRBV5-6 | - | TGTGCCAGCAGCTTCGACAGGTCCACCGGGGAGCTGTTTTTT | CASSFDRSTGELFF
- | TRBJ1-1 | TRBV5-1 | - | TGCGCCAGCAGCTTGGTACGTGAGGGTACTGAAGCTTTCTTT | CASSLVREGTEAFF
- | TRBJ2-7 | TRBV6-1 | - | TGTGCCAGCAGTGATACTAGGACCCCACCTTCCTACGAGCAGTACTTC | CASSDTRTPPSYEQYF
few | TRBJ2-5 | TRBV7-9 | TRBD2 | TGTGCCAGCAGCCCGGGACTAGCGGAAGAGACCCAGTACTTC | CASSPGLAEETQYF
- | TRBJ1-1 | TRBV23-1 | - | TGCGCCAGCAGCCCAGTCATCCACCTGAACACTGAAGCTTTCTTT | CASSPVIHLNTEAFF
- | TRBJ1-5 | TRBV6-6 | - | TGTGCCAGCAGTCCGCGACTGCGAATGAATCAGCCCCAGCATTTT | CASSPRLRMNQPQHF
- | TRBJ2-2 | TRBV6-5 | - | TGTGCCAGCATCAAAGGGACACCGAACACCGGGGAGCTGTTTTTT | CASIKGTPNTGELFF
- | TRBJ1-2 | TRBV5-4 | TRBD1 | TGTGCCAGCAGCGGTGGGACAGCCTCTGAGGGCTACACCTTC | CASSGGTASEGYTF
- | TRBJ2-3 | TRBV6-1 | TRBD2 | TGTGCCAGCAGTGATCGAGCGGGGCCCACAGATACGCAGTATTTT | CASSDRAGPTDTQYF
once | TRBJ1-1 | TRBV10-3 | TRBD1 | TGTGCCATCCGGAGCTTAACAGGGGGTCTGAACACTGAAGCTTTCTTT | CAIRSLTGGLNTEAFF
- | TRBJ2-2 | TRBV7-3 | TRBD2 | TGTGCCAGCAGCTTGGGACTAGGCGTTCCCGGGGAGCTGTTTTTT | CASSLGLGVPGELFF
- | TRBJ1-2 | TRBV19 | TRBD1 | TGTGCCAGTACCGATTTCGGGGGACAGGGGGCAAGTGGCTACACCTTC | CASTDFGGQGASGYTF
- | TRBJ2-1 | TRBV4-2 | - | TGTGCCAGCAGCCAAGTTCCGGAGGCTTACAATGAGCAGTTCTTC | CASSQVPEAYNEQFF
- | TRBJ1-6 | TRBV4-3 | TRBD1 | TGCGCCAGCAGCTCCGACAGGGGAGGTTCACCCCTCCACTTT | CASSSDRGGSPLHF
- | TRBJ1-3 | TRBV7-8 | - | TGTGCCAGCAGCCCAGGGGACTCTGGAAACACCATATATTTT | CASSPGDSGNTIYF
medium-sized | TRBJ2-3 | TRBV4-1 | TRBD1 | TGCGCCAGCAGCCAAAGGCCGGACAGGGCGGTAGATACGCAGTATTTT | CASSQRPDRAVDTQYF
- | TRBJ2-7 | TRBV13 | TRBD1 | TGTGCCAGCAGCCCCGGGACAGGGGGCTACGAGCAGTACTTC | CASSPGTGGYEQYF
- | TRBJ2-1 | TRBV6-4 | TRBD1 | TGTGCCAGCAGTGTTGACAGGGACCACAATGAGCAGTTCTTC | CASSVDRDHNEQFF
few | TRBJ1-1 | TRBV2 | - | TGTGCCAGCAGTCCCCCAGGGGTCCGAGCTGAAGCTTTCTTT | CASSPPGVRAEAFF
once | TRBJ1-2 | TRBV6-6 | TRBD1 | TGTGCCAGCAGGTCTGGCTCCGACAGGGACTATGGCTACACCTTC | CASRSGSDRDYGYTF
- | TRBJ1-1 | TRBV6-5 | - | TGTGCCAGCAGTTACTCGATGGGGAGCACTGAAGCTTTCTTT | CASSYSMGSTEAFF
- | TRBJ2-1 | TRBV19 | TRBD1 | TGTGCCAGTAGTATGACAGGGGCATTGGGAAATGAGCAGTTCTTC | CASSMTGALGNEQFF
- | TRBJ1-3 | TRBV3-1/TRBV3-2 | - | TGTGCCAGCAGCCCCGGGACTCCTAGCTCTGGAAACACCATATATTTT | CASSPGTPSSGNTIYF
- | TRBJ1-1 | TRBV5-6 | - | TGTGCCAGCAGCTTGGGAGGGGAAGCTTTCTTT | CASSLGGEAFF
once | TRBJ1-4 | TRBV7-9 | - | TGTGCCAGCAGCCGCTTAAGATTAGGAGGTGAAAAACTGTTTTTT | CASSRLRLGGEKLFF
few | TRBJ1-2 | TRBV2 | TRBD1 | TGTGCCAGCGGGCAACGGACAGGGAACTATGGCTACACCTTC | CASGQRTGNYGYTF
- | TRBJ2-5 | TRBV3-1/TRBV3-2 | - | TGTGCCAGCAGCCAAGTCGCGGAGACCCAGTACTTC | CASSQVAETQYF